This T cell receptor (beta chain) was identified during a study of T cell responses to AZD1222 COVID-19 vaccine. Across the whole study: Second-dose timings of about 4 or about 12 weeks were pooled.

A remark on this clone: Antigen unknown.

Study-wide results and limits: Donors, mostly white British, included more females; clonal diversity was possibly underestimated.

V shed 4 bases, J shed 4 bases, and the junction held 8 bases outside the gene matches. The CDR3 has 15 amino acids. The germline V gene encodes CDR1 SGHNT and CDR2 YYREEE (reference sequence). Sequencing used immunoSEQ multiplex PCR; TCRdb keeps in-frame clones, though not all of them. The sample has 150,000 to 200,000 clones, roughly 93% seen once. The V and J genes are TRBV5-4 and TRBJ1-2; TRBD1 aligns across 9 bases. This sequence was found in an adult in good health. The material sequenced was peripheral blood, taken on day 0 of AZD1222 vaccination. The CDR3 sequence is CASSADRGGLYGYTF. The CDR3 DNA reads TGTGCCAGCAGCGCGGACAGGGGAGGCCTCTATGGCTACACCTTC.